The rows below give T cell receptor beta chains drawn from one sample of a study of T cell responses to AZD1222 COVID-19 vaccine. The table came from immunoSEQ multiplex PCR; TCRdb's copy has only in-frame clones and leaves some out. The repertoire holds about 130,000 clones, about 89% seen once, with just under 6.5% in the top ten. Sequencing used peripheral blood, obtained on day 0 of AZD1222 vaccination. These receptors came from an adult in good health. The CDR3 runs from the conserved cysteine through the conserved F or W. The D gene is left open where the match is weak. Where a row states a size, it is once, few, many or the class of an expanded clone; other rows omit it.

J gene	V gene	D gene	CDR3 length	clone size	CDR3 protein	CDR3 DNA
TRBJ2-1	TRBV18	NA	13	once	CASSPRSDAEQFF	TGTGCCAGCTCACCACGTAGTGACGCTGAGCAGTTCTTC
TRBJ1-1	TRBV20-1	NA	11	NA	CSARLMEEAFF	TGCAGTGCTAGGCTGATGGAGGAAGCTTTCTTT
TRBJ2-7	TRBV5-1	NA	15	NA	CASSPDGRMSYEQYF	TGCGCCAGCAGCCCGGACGGTCGGATGTCCTACGAGCAGTACTTC
TRBJ2-7	TRBV27	NA	11	once	CASSLNGEQYF	TGTGCCAGCAGTTTAAACGGCGAGCAGTACTTC
TRBJ1-2	TRBV6-6	NA	14	NA	CASSYGTALNGYTF	TGTGCCAGCAGTTACGGAACAGCGTTAAACGGCTACACCTTC
TRBJ1-2	TRBV14	NA	15	NA	CASSQWGGISYGYTF	TGTGCCAGCAGCCAATGGGGTGGGATAAGCTATGGCTACACCTTC
TRBJ1-2	TRBV3-1/TRBV3-2	NA	14	NA	CASSQEDSDYGYTF	TGTGCCAGCAGCCAAGAGGACAGTGACTATGGCTACACCTTC
TRBJ2-7	TRBV5-4	NA	13	NA	CASSSGLTYEQYF	TGTGCCAGCAGCTCGGGACTTACCTACGAGCAGTACTTC
TRBJ1-3	TRBV19	NA	14	once	CASSPGQVGNTIYF	TGTGCCAGTAGTCCCGGCCAGGTGGGAAACACCATATATTTT
TRBJ1-2	TRBV6-1	TRBD1	14	NA	CASSEGDRVYGYTF	TGTGCCAGCAGTGAAGGAGACAGGGTTTATGGCTACACCTTC
TRBJ1-5	TRBV7-9	NA	14	NA	CASSRTGGQQPQHF	TGTGCCAGCAGCCGGACGGGGGGCCAGCAGCCCCAGCATTTT
TRBJ2-7	TRBV15	NA	14	NA	CATGVSGRTYEQYF	TGTGCCACCGGAGTTTCGGGCAGGACCTACGAGCAGTACTTC
TRBJ1-6	TRBV30	NA	14	NA	CAWGGGPYNSPLHF	TGTGCCTGGGGGGGTGGCCCGTATAATTCACCCCTCCACTTT
TRBJ1-3	TRBV6-5	NA	13	NA	CASMGATGNTIYF	TGTGCCAGCATGGGGGCAACTGGAAACACCATATATTTT
TRBJ1-2	TRBV5-1	NA	15	NA	CASSLDAGVNYGYTF	TGCGCCAGCAGCTTGGATGCCGGGGTTAACTATGGCTACACCTTC
TRBJ1-3	TRBV7-2	NA	12	NA	CASENAGRTIYF	TGTGCCAGCGAGAATGCGGGGAGAACCATATATTTT
TRBJ2-5	TRBV6-2/TRBV6-3	NA	12	NA	CASSWTAETQYF	TGTGCCAGCAGCTGGACTGCGGAGACCCAGTACTTC
TRBJ1-1	TRBV5-1	TRBD1	13	NA	CASNQGAGTEAFF	TGCGCCAGCAACCAGGGGGCAGGGACTGAAGCTTTCTTT
TRBJ1-2	TRBV27	NA	17	once	CASSLRMGRTDYYGYTF	TGTGCCAGCAGTTTAAGGATGGGGCGCACTGACTACTATGGCTACACCTTC
TRBJ1-1	TRBV5-4	NA	13	once	CASTQDRSTEAFF	TGTGCCAGCACCCAAGACAGGAGCACTGAAGCTTTCTTT
TRBJ1-2	TRBV7-7	NA	15	once	CASSLAAGRDDGYTF	TGTGCTAGCAGCTTGGCGGCGGGCAGGGACGATGGCTACACCTTC
TRBJ2-7	TRBV6-5	NA	14	NA	CASARGASSYEQYF	TGTGCCAGTGCGAGGGGCGCCAGCTCCTACGAGCAGTACTTC
TRBJ1-4	TRBV5-4	NA	14	once	CASSSKQGNEKLFF	TGTGCCAGCAGCTCAAAACAGGGAAATGAAAAACTGTTTTTT
TRBJ2-7	TRBV2	TRBD1	15	NA	CASSGEGTGISEQYF	TGTGCCAGCAGTGGAGAGGGGACAGGGATCAGCGAGCAGTACTTC
TRBJ1-2	TRBV5-4	NA	13	few	CASSLDGWGGYTF	TGTGCCAGCAGCTTAGACGGTTGGGGGGGCTACACCTTC